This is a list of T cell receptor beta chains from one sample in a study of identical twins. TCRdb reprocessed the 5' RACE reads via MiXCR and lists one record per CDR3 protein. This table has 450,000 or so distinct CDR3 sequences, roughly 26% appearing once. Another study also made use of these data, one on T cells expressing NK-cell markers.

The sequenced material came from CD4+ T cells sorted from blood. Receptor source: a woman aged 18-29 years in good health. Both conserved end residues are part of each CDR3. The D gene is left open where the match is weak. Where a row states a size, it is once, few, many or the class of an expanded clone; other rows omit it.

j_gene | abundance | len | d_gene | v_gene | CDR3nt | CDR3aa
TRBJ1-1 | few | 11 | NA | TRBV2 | TGTGCCAGCACCTTCGGGAGAGAAGCTTTCTTT | CASTFGREAFF
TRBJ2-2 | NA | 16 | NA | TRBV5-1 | TGCGCCAGCGCTACCGGGACGGGAAGCGCGACCGGGGAGCTGTTTTTT | CASATGTGSATGELFF
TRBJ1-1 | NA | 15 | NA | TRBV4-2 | TGTGCCAGCAGCCAATTGAAAGGGGGTGACGGCGAAGCTTTCTTT | CASSQLKGGDGEAFF
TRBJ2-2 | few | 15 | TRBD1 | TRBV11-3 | TGTGCCAGCAGCTTGGGGACAGGGGCCCCCGGGGAGCTGTTTTTT | CASSLGTGAPGELFF
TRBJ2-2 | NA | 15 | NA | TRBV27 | TGTGCCAGCAGCAAGTCCCTCGGCGGCACCGGGGAGCTGTTTTTT | CASSKSLGGTGELFF
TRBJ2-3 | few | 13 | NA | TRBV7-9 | TGTGCCAGCAGCTCCCCAGCGTCGGATACGCAGTATTTT | CASSSPASDTQYF
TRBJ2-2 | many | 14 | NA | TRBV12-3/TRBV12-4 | TGTGCCAGCAGTTTGTCAGGAGGAAACGGGGAGCTGTTTTTT | CASSLSGGNGELFF
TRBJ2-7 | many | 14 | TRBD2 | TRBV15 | TGTGCCACCAGCGGGGGGGGGAGCTCCTACGAGCAGTACTTC | CATSGGGSSYEQYF
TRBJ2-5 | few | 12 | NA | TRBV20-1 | TGCAGTGCCAGATGGGGGGAAGAGACCCAGTACTTC | CSARWGEETQYF
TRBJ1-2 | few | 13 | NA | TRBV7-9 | TGTGCCAGCAGCTTAGCCGGGGGAATTGGCTACACCTTC | CASSLAGGIGYTF
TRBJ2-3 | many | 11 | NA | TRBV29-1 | TGCAGCGTTCGTAGCACAGATACGCAGTATTTT | CSVRSTDTQYF
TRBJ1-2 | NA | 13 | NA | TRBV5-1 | TGCGCCAGCAGCTTGGGCACTCACTATGGCTACACCTTC | CASSLGTHYGYTF
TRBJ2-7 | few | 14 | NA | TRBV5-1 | TGCGCCAGCAGCCCGCATATGTTCTTCGGCGAGCAGTACTTC | CASSPHMFFGEQYF
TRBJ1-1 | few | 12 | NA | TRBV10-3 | TGTGCCATCAGACCAACGACGGAGGTTCAGATCTTT | CAIRPTTEVQIF
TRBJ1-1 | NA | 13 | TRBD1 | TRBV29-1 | TGCAGCGGACAGGGGGTCGTAGGCACTGAAGCTTCCTTT | CSGQGVVGTEASF
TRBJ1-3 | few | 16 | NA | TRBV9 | TGTGCCAGCAGCGTTTCACCAGGGAACTCTGGAAACACCATATATTTT | CASSVSPGNSGNTIYF
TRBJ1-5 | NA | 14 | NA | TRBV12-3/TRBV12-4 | TGTGCCAGCAGGGATACAGTTAGCAATCAGCCCCAGCATTTT | CASRDTVSNQPQHF
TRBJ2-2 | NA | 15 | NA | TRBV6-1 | TGTGCCAGCAGGCGTGGGACGGGATATGCCGGGGAGCTGTTTTTT | CASRRGTGYAGELFF
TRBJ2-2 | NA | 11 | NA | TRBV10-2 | TGCGCCTCTTCAGCTTACGGGGAGCTGTTTTTT | CASSAYGELFF
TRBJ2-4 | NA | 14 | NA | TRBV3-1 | TGTGCCAGCAGCCAAGATCGGCTTTTGGACATTCAGTACTTC | CASSQDRLLDIQYF
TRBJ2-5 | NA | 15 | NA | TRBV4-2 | TGTGCCAGCAGCCAAGCCCAGACATACCAAGAGACCCAGTACTTC | CASSQAQTYQETQYF
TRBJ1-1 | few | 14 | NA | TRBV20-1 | TGCAGTGCTAATTTCCATGCGCCGAACACTGAAGCTTTCTTT | CSANFHAPNTEAFF
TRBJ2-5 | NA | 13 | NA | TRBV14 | TGTGCCAGCAGCCAAGAATCCGAGGAGACCCAGTACTTC | CASSQESEETQYF
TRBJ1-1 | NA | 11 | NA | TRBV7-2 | TGTGCCAGCAGCTGGTATACTGAAGCTTTCTTT | CASSWYTEAFF
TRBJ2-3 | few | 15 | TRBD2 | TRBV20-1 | TGCAGTGCTAGTGCGCTAGCGGCTTTCACAGATACGCAGTATTTT | CSASALAAFTDTQYF
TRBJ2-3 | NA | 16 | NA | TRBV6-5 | TGTGCCAGCAGTTACCGTCGGGGGGCGAACACAGATACGCAGTATTTT | CASSYRRGANTDTQYF
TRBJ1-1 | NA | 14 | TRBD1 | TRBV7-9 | TGTGCCAGCGTATCGGGGACAGGGGGTTCAGAAGCTTTCTTT | CASVSGTGGSEAFF
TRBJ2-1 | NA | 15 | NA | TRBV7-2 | TGTGCCAGCAGCTTATTAAACCCTCGATACAATGAGCAGTTCTTC | CASSLLNPRYNEQFF
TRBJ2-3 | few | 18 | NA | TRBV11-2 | TGTGCCAGCAGCTTACGGTCCGGGACCCTACTAAACACAGATACGCAGTATTTT | CASSLRSGTLLNTDTQYF
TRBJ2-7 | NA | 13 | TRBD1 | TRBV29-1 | TGCAGCGTCCTGACAGGGTGGGGCCGCGAGCAGTACTTC | CSVLTGWGREQYF
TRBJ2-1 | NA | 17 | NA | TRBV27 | TGTGCCAGCAGCCCCCCCCAGGTAGCGGAGGGTGGCAATGAGCAGTTCTTC | CASSPPQVAEGGNEQFF
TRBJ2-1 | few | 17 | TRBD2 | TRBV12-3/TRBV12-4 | TGTGCCAGCAGTTGGACTAGCGGGAGGTTTTCGGGAAATGAGCAGTTCTTC | CASSWTSGRFSGNEQFF
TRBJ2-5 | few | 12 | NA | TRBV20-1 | TGCAGTGCTAGCCGGCACCAAGAGACCCAGTACTTC | CSASRHQETQYF
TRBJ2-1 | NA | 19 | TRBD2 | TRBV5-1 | TGCGCCAGCACTCGACTGGGTGGGGCGGGAGGACCCTCCTACAATGAGCAGTTCTTC | CASTRLGGAGGPSYNEQFF
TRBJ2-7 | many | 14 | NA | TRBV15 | TGTGCCACCAGCAGAGGGGTCCTATCCTACGAGCAGTACTTC | CATSRGVLSYEQYF
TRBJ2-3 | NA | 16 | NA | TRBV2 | TGTGCCAGCAGTAGCGGGTCGACCCCTCGCACAGATACGCAGTATTTT | CASSSGSTPRTDTQYF
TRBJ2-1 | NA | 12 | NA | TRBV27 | TGTGCCAGCAGTTTGAGACATGGTGAGCAGTTCTTC | CASSLRHGEQFF
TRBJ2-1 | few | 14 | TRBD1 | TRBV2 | TGTGCCAGCAGTGAATGGACAGGAGGAAATGAGCAGTTCTTC | CASSEWTGGNEQFF
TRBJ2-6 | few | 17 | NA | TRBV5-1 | TGCGCCAGCAGCTCCAGAACAGGGTCTTCTGGGGCCAACGTCCTGACTTTC | CASSSRTGSSGANVLTF
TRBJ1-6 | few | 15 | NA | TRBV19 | TGTGCCAGTAGTATTGTTGGCAGAACTAATTCACCCCTCCACTTT | CASSIVGRTNSPLHF
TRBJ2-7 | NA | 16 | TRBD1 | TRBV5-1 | TGCGCCAGCAGCTTGCTCCGGGACAGGCTTACCTACGAGCAGTACTTC | CASSLLRDRLTYEQYF